This T cell receptor beta chain was observed in a study of T-cell reconstitution after alpha-beta-depleted transplantation in children. Germline loops: CDR1 SGHRS, CDR2 YFSETQ. The V and J ends lost 4 bases and 4 bases respectively, with 12 bases between them. The length of the CDR3 is 13 residues. Construction of the TCRbeta library involved unique molecular identifiers. TCRdb itself ran the PCR reads through MiXCR, one entry per CDR3 protein. The sample has about 980,000 distinct CDR3 sequences; under 30% are singletons. This clonotype has a handful of counts. The chain is built from TRBV5-1 and TRBJ2-7, with D maybe TRBD1 (6 bases). The origin of this receptor is a boy younger than two who had a stem cell transplant for SCID, so the T cells may come from the graft donor. Sequenced here: PBMCs, mostly from graft donor cells, sampled 360 days after TCRalphabeta/CD19-depleted stem cell transplant. The CDR3 DNA is TGCGCCAGCAGCCAGCGACAGGCATACGAGCAGTACTTC. Translated: CASSQRQAYEQYF.